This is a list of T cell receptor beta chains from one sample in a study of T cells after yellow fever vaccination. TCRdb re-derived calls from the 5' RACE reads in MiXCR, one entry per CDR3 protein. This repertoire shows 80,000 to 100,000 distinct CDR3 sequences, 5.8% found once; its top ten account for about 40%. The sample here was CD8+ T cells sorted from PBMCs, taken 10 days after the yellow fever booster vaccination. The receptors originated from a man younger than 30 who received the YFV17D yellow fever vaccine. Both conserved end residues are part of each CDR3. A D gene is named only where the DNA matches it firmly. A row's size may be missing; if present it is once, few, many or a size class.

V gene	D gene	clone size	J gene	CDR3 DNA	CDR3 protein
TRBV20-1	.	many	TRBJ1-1	TGCAGTGCCCCCGTAGAGGGGATGAACACTGAAGCTTTCTTT	CSAPVEGMNTEAFF
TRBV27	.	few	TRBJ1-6	TGTGCCAGCAGTTTACAATGGGCGGGAGATTCACCCCTCCACTTT	CASSLQWAGDSPLHF
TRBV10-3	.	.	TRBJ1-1	TGTGCCATCAGTGATATCTTCGGACATCCCGGTGACACTGAAGCTTTCTTT	CAISDIFGHPGDTEAFF
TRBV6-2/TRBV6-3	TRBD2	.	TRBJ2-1	TGTGCCAGCAGTTACTCGGGGCTAGCGGGGGCTTACAATGAGCAGTTCTTC	CASSYSGLAGAYNEQFF
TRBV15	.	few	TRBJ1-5	TGTGCCACCAGCAGAGATAGGAGCAATCAGCCCCAGCATTTT	CATSRDRSNQPQHF
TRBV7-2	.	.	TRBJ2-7	TGTGCCAGCAGCAACAGACTATTCGCCTACGAGCAGTACTTC	CASSNRLFAYEQYF
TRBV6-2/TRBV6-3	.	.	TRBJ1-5	TGTGCCAGCAGTTACTGGGGGAGCGATAGCAATCAGCCCCAGCATTTT	CASSYWGSDSNQPQHF
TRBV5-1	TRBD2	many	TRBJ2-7	TGCGCCAGCAGCCGAATGCTAGCGGGGACCCAAGACTCCTACGAGCAGTACTTC	CASSRMLAGTQDSYEQYF
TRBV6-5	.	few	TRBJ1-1	TGTGCCAGCACCCCCGTAGGGCAGTACACTGAAGCTTTCTTT	CASTPVGQYTEAFF
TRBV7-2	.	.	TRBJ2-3	TGTGCCAGCAGCTTATCGAAGTGGGATACGCAGTATTTT	CASSLSKWDTQYF
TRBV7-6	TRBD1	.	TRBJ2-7	TGTGCCAGCAGCTCACCCGGGACAGGATACGAGCAGTACTTC	CASSSPGTGYEQYF
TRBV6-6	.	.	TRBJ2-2	TGTGCCAGCAACCTATATGCGGGATCCGGGGAGCTGTTTTTT	CASNLYAGSGELFF
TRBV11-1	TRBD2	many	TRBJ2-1	TGTGCCAGCAGCGACACTAGCGGGGGGGTCGATGAGCAGTTCTTC	CASSDTSGGVDEQFF
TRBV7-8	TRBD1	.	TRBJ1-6	TGTGCCAGCAGCCCCCGGACAGGCCTACATTCACCCCTCCACTTT	CASSPRTGLHSPLHF
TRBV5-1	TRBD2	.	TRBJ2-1	TGCGCCAGCAGCTTGGAGGTTAGCGGGGGGGCAAATGAGCAGTTCTTC	CASSLEVSGGANEQFF
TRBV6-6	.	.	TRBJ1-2	TGTGCCAGCAGTTACTCACTAGAATTGCATTCGCAGGGAAGATATGGCTACACCTTC	CASSYSLELHSQGRYGYTF
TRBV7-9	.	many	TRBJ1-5	TGTGCCAGCAGCCCAGACGGGGAGGCCCAGCCCCAGCATTTT	CASSPDGEAQPQHF
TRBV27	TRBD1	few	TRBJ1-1	TGTGCCAGCAACCCCCAACATGGACAGGCAAACACTGAAGCTTTCTTT	CASNPQHGQANTEAFF
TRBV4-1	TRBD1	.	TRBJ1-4	TGCGCCAGCAGCCCCGACAGGGGGCATGCTAATGAAAAACTGTTTTTT	CASSPDRGHANEKLFF
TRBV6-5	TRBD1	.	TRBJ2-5	TGTGCCAGCAGTTACTCGTCAGGGGGCCTAGAGACCCAGTACTTC	CASSYSSGGLETQYF
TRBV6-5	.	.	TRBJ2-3	TGTGCCAGCAGTTACTCAGCAGGGGGCACAGATACGCAGTATTTT	CASSYSAGGTDTQYF
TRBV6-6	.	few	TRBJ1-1	TGTGCCAGCAGTTCCGGGACCTCCACTGAAGCTTTCTTT	CASSSGTSTEAFF
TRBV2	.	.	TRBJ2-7	TGTGCCAGCAGTGGACAGGCCACCTACGAGCAGTACTTC	CASSGQATYEQYF
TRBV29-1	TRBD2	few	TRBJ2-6	TGCAGCGTTGAAGTGGCGGAGTGGGGGGGGAACTATGGAGGGGCCAACGTCCTGACTTTC	CSVEVAEWGGNYGGANVLTF
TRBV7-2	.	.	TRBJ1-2	TGTGCCAGCAGCTTAGATCCCGGCGGCAGGGAGACCTATGGCTACACCTTC	CASSLDPGGRETYGYTF
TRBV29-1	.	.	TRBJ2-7	TGCAGCGTTGTCCCTAGAGTGACAGAAAGCTACGAGCAGTACTTC	CSVVPRVTESYEQYF